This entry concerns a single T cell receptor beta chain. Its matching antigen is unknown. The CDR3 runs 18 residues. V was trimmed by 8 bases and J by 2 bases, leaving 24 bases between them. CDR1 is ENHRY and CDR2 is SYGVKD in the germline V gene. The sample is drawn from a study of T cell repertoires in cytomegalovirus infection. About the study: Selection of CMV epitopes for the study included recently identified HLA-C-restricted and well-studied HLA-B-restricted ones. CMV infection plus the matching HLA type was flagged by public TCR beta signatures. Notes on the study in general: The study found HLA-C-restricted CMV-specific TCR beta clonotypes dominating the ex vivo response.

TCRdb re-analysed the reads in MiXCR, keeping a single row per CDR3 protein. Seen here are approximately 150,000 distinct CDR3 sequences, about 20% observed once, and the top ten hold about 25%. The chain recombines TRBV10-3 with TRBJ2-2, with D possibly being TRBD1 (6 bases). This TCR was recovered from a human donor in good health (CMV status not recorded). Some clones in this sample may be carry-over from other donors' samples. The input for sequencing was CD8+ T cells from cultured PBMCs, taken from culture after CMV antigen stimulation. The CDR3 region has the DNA TGTGCCATCGGTGGGGACATCCAGATTCAATTAAACACCGGGGAGCTGTTTTTT. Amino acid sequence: CAIGGDIQIQLNTGELFF.